These 18 T cell receptor beta chains share one sample of origin, sequenced in a study of beta chain features in type 1 diabetes (dated by TCRdb to 2016 to 2019). Preparation of the library involved the immunoSEQ multiplex PCR assay. The entire amount of isolated RNA was reverse transcribed using the High Capacity cDNA Reverse Transcription Kit, so the sequenced TCRB transcripts were expressed ones. The table comes from immuneACCESS by way of TCRdb, which keeps in-frame sequences with V and J called. Part of the clones is missing from these tables; in studies checked, under half for an unresolved V gene and the rest for unknown reasons. A total of roughly 610,000 clones appear in this sample, around 15% of them only once. About 0.086% of the sample is taken by the ten largest. Sequencing input: naive CD4+ T cells from blood. What the cell subset or site label conveys for this sample: true naive CD4+ T cells. The receptors were gathered from a young man in good health.

The genes are TRBV15 and TRBJ2-2; D is ambiguous. Germline CDR1 reads LNHNV; CDR2 reads YYDKDF (reference sequence). With 0 bases removed from V and 7 bases from J, the gap between germline ends came to 9 bases. This CDR3 region has 14 residues. For the CDR3, the DNA is TGTGCCACCAGCAGAGAACGCGGTTTCGGGGAGCTGTTTTTT. Translated, it gives CATSRERGFGELFF.

This clone turned up a few times. The chain is built from TRBV4-2 and TRBJ2-7; D unclear. Trimming pared 0 bases from V and 3 bases from J, leaving 6 bases between. The CDR3 extends over 13 amino acids. CDR1 LGHNA and CDR2 YNFKEQ come from the germline V gene. The CDR3 DNA is TGTGCCAGCAGCCAAGATTCGCTCTACGAGCAGTACTTC. Translating it yields CASSQDSLYEQYF.

V and J are TRBV7-3 and TRBJ2-3; D assignment may be TRBD1 or TRBD2 (5 bases each). Germline V CDR1 and CDR2: SGHTA, FQGTGA. V gave up 5 bases and J gave up 4 bases, with 13 bases separating them. The CDR3 has 14 amino acids. The CDR3 nucleotides read TGTGCCAGCAGCCCAGGGACCAGGGCAGATACGCAGTATTTT. Its protein product is CASSPGTRADTQYF.

The V and J genes are TRBV15 and TRBJ1-2; D remains unclear. CDR1 is LNHNV, CDR2 YYDKDF, per germline (reference sequence). CDR3 size: 13 residues. Trimming cost V 4 bases and J 5 bases, with 11 bases left between them. CDR3 sequence: CATSNGFAYGYTF. In nucleotides, the CDR3 is TGTGCCACCAGCAATGGTTTTGCATATGGCTACACCTTC.

The chain recombines TRBV18 with TRBJ2-7, with D unresolved. CDR1 and CDR2 from the germline V gene are KGHSH and LQKENI. The CDR3 runs 17 residues. Trimming removed 3 bases from V and 2 bases from J, with 20 bases in between. DNA of the CDR3: TGTGCCAGCTCACCTAAGACCGGTCAGCACCATCCCTACGAGCAGTACTTC. Translation gives CASSPKTGQHHPYEQYF.

This clone was detected a few times. The chain joins TRBV5-1 to TRBJ2-1; 8 bases are shared with TRBD2. The germline CDR1 and CDR2 sequences are SGHRS and YFSETQ. V lost 0 bases to trimming and J lost 6 bases; unmatched junction nucleotides: 8. The CDR3 totals 16 residues. The CDR3 sequence: CASSLAITSGLNEQFF. The CDR3 DNA reads as TGCGCCAGCAGCTTGGCCATTACTAGCGGCCTCAATGAGCAGTTCTTC. The variable domain in full, completed from reference TRBV5-1 and TRBJ2-1, reads KAGVTQTPRYLIKTRGQQVTLSCSPISGHRSVSWYQQTPGQGLQFLFEYFSETQRNKGNFPGRFSGRQFSNSRSEMNVSTLELGDSALYLCASSLAITSGLNEQFFGPGTRLTVL.

This clone was seen a handful of times. The chain recombines TRBV10-3 with TRBJ2-2; D remains unclear. This CDR3 is 13 amino acids long. The germline V gene encodes CDR1 ENHRY and CDR2 SYGVKD. V lost 6 bases and J 4 bases, leaving 9 bases between the germline ends. The CDR3 here is CAISPDLTGELFF. The CDR3 DNA sequence: TGTGCCATCAGCCCCGACCTCACCGGGGAGCTGTTTTTT.

The table lists this clone with a few counts. The rearrangement links TRBV29-1 to TRBJ2-6; a weak D match, TRBD1 (5 bases). V was clipped by 0 bases and J by 0 bases, with 9 bases between them. The germline CDR1 and CDR2 sequences are SQVTM and ANQGSEA. This CDR3 contains 16 residues. In nucleotides, the CDR3 is TGCAGCGTTGAAGAAGACAGTAACTCTGGGGCCAACGTCCTGACTTTC. Translated, it gives CSVEEDSNSGANVLTF.

The chain links TRBV23-1 to TRBJ2-7; D is uncertain. TRBV23-1 is assigned to the ORF class and has an uncertain function. V shed 0 bases and J shed 5 bases, with 14 bases lying between them. The CDR3 length is 15 residues. In nucleotides, the CDR3 is TGCGCCAGCAGTCAATCGGAAGTTCTTGGCAACGAGCAGTACTTC. As protein: CASSQSEVLGNEQYF.

This clone was seen more than once but under ten times. The V gene is TRBV27, the J gene TRBJ1-4; D is possibly TRBD1 (5 bases). The V and J ends lost 5 bases and 5 bases respectively, with 12 bases between them. CDR3 size: 14 residues. Germline values: CDR1 MNHEY, CDR2 SMNVEV (reference sequence). CDR3 in DNA: TGTGCCAGCAGTAAGGACAAGGAGAATGAAAAACTGTTTTTT. It translates to CASSKDKENEKLFF.

About this clone: One junction end does not reproduce the germline sequence, and a read error may be involved. The V and J genes are TRBV18 and TRBJ1-1, with no clear D. Germline V gene lookup returns CDR1 KGHSH and CDR2 LQKENI. The CDR3 length is 12 residues. CDR3 sequence reads: CASAPQRDEAFF. The CDR3, as DNA: TGTGCCAGCGCACCCCAGAGAGACGAAGCTTTCTTT.

The V gene is TRBV5-1, the J gene TRBJ2-1; D is unresolved. V was shortened by 4 bases and J by 12 bases, with 11 bases between the two germline ends. The CDR3 is 11 residues long. Per germline, CDR1 SGHRS and CDR2 YFSETQ. The CDR3: CASSIGPRQFF. In DNA, the CDR3 is TGCGCCAGCAGCATCGGACCCAGGCAGTTCTTC.

This rearrangement joins TRBV6-5 to TRBJ2-3; TRBD2 matches at 7 bases. V gave up 2 bases and J gave up 3 bases; unmatched junction bases: 5. This CDR3 has 15 residues. The V gene's germline CDR1 is MNHEY and CDR2 SVGAGI. CDR3 DNA: TGTGCCAGCAGTTACGGGGGAGGGCCGACAGATACGCAGTATTTT. Its protein product is CASSYGGGPTDTQYF.

This clone was recorded a few times. The chain combines TRBV28 with TRBJ1-5; D gene uncertain. The germline V and J ends were trimmed by 7 bases and 0 bases, with 7 bases remaining between them. The germline gives CDR1 MDHEN, CDR2 SYDVKM. The CDR3 is 13 residues long. CDR3 DNA sequence: TGTGCCAGCACCTGGGGTAGCAATCAGCCCCAGCATTTT. It codes for CASTWGSNQPQHF.

This clone has only a few counts. The rearrangement joins TRBV5-1 to TRBJ1-1; weak D call: TRBD1 (6 bases). V was cut by 0 bases and J by 4 bases, with 10 bases left in between. CDR3 size: 14 residues. Germline loops: CDR1 SGHRS, CDR2 YFSETQ. In nucleotides, the CDR3 is TGCGCCAGCAGCTTGGCCGGACAGTTCACTGAAGCTTTCTTT. Its protein is CASSLAGQFTEAFF.

The chain uses TRBV7-9 and TRBJ2-2; no reliable D call. Germline loops: CDR1 SEHNR, CDR2 FQNEAQ (reference sequence). The CDR3 runs to 13 residues. V lost 6 bases and J 3 bases, leaving 8 bases between the germline ends. CDR3 in amino acids: CASREIHTGELFF. In nucleotides, the CDR3 is TGTGCCAGCAGGGAAATACACACCGGGGAGCTGTTTTTT.

The chain uses TRBV5-1 and TRBJ1-1; D remains unclear. V lost 5 bases and J 0 bases, leaving 8 bases between the germline ends. The CDR3 spans 13 residues. Germline CDR1 and CDR2: SGHRS and YFSETQ. CDR3 sequence (DNA): TGCGCCAGCAGTGGCAGCCTGAACACTGAAGCTTTCTTT. Translated: CASSGSLNTEAFF.

This clone was counted a few times. The V gene is TRBV18, the J gene TRBJ1-4; TRBD1 might be the D (6 bases). CDR1 and CDR2 from the germline V gene are KGHSH and LQKENI. The CDR3 extends over 13 amino acids. V lost 6 bases and J 5 bases, leaving 10 bases between the germline ends. Here the CDR3 DNA reads TGTGCCAGCTCCGGACAGCTAAATGAAAAACTGTTTTTT. Amino acid sequence: CASSGQLNEKLFF.